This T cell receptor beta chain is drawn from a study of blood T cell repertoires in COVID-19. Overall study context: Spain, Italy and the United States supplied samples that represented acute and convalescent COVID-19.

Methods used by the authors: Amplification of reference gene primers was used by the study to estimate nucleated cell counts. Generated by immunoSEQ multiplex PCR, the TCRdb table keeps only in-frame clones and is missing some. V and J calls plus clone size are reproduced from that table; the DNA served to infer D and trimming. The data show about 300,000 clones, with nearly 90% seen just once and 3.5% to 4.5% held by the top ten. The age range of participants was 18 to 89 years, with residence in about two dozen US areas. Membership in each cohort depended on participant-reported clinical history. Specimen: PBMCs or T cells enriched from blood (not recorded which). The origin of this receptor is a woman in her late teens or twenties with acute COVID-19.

The CDR3 here is CASESERGGQPQHF. In DNA form, the CDR3 reads TGTGCCAGTGAATCAGAGAGGGGGGGTCAGCCCCAGCATTTT. V and J are TRBV6-5 and TRBJ1-5; tentative D call: TRBD1 (6 bases). CDR1 is MNHEY and CDR2 is SVGAGI in the germline V gene. V was shortened by 9 bases and J by 6 bases, with 18 bases between the two germline ends. There are 14 residues in the CDR3.